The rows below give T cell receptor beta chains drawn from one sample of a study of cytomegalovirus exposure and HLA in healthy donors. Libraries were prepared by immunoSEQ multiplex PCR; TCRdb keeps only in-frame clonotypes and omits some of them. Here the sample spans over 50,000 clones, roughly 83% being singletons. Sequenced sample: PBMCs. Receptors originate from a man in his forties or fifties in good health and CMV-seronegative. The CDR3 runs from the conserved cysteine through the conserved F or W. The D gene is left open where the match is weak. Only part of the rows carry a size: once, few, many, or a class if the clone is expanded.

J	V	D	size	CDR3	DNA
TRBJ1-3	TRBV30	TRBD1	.	CAGTGFVGGNTIYF	TGTGCCGGGACAGGGTTTGTTGGCGGAAACACCATATATTTT
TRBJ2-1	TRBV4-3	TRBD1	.	CASSQDYGTGATNEQFF	TGCGCCAGCAGCCAAGACTACGGGACAGGGGCTACCAATGAGCAGTTCTTC
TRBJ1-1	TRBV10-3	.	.	CAIRETGNTEDFF	TGTGCCATCAGGGAAACGGGGAACACTGAAGATTTCTTT
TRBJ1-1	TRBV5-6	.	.	CASSLGRQKYTEAFF	TGTGCCAGCAGCTTGGGGAGACAGAAGTACACTGAAGCTTTCTTT
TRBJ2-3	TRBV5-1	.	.	CASSLGGRSTDTQYF	TGCGCCAGCAGCTTGGGTGGCAGAAGCACAGATACGCAGTATTTT
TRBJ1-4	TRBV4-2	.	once	CASSQPTGGNEKLFF	TGTGCCAGCAGCCAACCGACAGGCGGTAATGAAAAACTGTTTTTT
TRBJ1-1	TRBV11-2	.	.	CASSLGVGRDTEAFF	TGTGCCAGCAGCTTAGGAGTGGGGAGGGACACTGAAGCTTTCTTT
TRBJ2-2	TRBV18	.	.	CASSPTRTVHGELFF	TGTGCCAGCTCACCTACCCGGACAGTCCACGGGGAGCTGTTTTTT
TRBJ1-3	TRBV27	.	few	CASRTSSGNTIYF	TGTGCCAGCAGAACCAGCTCTGGAAACACCATATATTTT
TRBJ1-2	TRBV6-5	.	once	CASSQSASSYGYTF	TGTGCCAGCAGCCAATCGGCATCTAGCTATGGCTACACCTTC
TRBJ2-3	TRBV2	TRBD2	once	CASGGDGTDTQYF	TGTGCCAGCGGGGGGGACGGCACAGATACGCAGTATTTT
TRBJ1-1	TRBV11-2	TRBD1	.	CASSLAGQGLIEAFF	TGTGCCAGCAGCTTAGCGGGACAGGGCCTGATTGAAGCTTTCTTT
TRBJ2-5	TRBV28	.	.	CASGSPGLQETQYF	TGTGCCAGCGGGTCCCCGGGACTCCAAGAGACCCAGTACTTC
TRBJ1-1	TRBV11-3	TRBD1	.	CASSLLTGQFQSEAFF	TGTGCCAGCAGCTTACTAACGGGACAGTTTCAAAGTGAAGCTTTCTTT